The 22 T cell receptor beta chains listed next were all sequenced from one sample in a study of cytomegalovirus exposure and HLA in healthy donors. Both 60 Vbeta primers and 13 Jbeta primers went into the PCR. Clones were sequenced by immunoSEQ multiplex PCR, and TCRdb holds only the in-frame ones, with some missing. The table lists 120,000 or so clones, over 65% of them singletons. Sequencing was carried out using PBMCs. These receptors were collected from a woman aged 35 to 49 in good health and CMV-seropositive.

This clone was seen a few times. The J gene is TRBJ1-1, the V gene TRBV14; 9 positions agree with TRBD1. Trimming removed 6 bases from V and 3 bases from J; junction bases left unmatched: 5. This CDR3 region has 14 residues. CDR1 SGHDN and CDR2 FVKESK come from the germline V gene. DNA for the CDR3: TGTGCCAGCAGGGGACAGGGCGGCCACACTGAAGCTTTCTTT. Its translation is CASRGQGGHTEAFF.

The CDR3 sequence: CATSRFGTGENQPQHF. CDR3 in DNA: TGTGCCACCAGCAGGTTTGGGACAGGGGAAAATCAGCCCCAGCATTTT. The rearrangement links TRBV15 to TRBJ1-5, with 10 nucleotides matching TRBD1. CDR1 and CDR2 (germline): LNHNV, YYDKDF (reference sequence). This CDR3 comprises 16 residues. Germline trimming cut 3 bases from V and 4 bases from J; bases unmatched to any gene: 6.

The rearrangement joins TRBV5-1 to TRBJ2-7; 13 bases are shared with TRBD2. The CDR3 is 14 residues long. J gave up 12 bases and V 4 bases, and 10 bases lay outside the gene matches. Germline V gene data show CDR1 as SGHRS and CDR2 as YFSETQ. As DNA, the CDR3 is TGCGCCAGCAGCCAGGGGGGGACTAGCGGGATCTTGTACTTC. Its translation is CASSQGGTSGILYF.

The CDR3 nucleotides are TGCGCCAGCAGCCAAGAGGGACCTGGGACAGGCTCTGGTGAGCAGTACTTC. This codes for CASSQEGPGTGSGEQYF. V usage is TRBV4-1 and J usage is TRBJ2-7, with TRBD1 matching over 8 bases. V shed 0 bases and J 7 bases; nucleotides not matched to a gene: 14. The germline CDR1 and CDR2 sequences are MGHRA and YSYEKL. The CDR3 is 17 residues long.

This chain connects TRBV19 to TRBJ1-6, with a possible D match to TRBD1 (6 bases). This CDR3 contains 16 residues. The germline V gene has CDR1 LNHDA and CDR2 SQIVND (reference sequence). With 8 bases removed from V and 0 bases from J, the gap between germline ends came to 14 bases. CDR3 region: CASADRLSSYNSPLHF. The CDR3 region has the DNA TGTGCCAGTGCGGACAGATTGAGCTCCTATAATTCACCCCTCCACTTT.

This clone was detected a few times. The V gene is TRBV6-5, the J gene TRBJ2-5; no reliable D call. The DNA end is more similar to TRBJ2-7, so the J call may be wrong. CDR3 length: 15 amino acids. Germline CDR1 MNHEY, CDR2 SVGAGI. In DNA, the CDR3 is TGTGCCAGCAGTTTAAGCGCGTTAAGCTCCTACGAGCAGTACTTC. Encoded protein: CASSLSALSSYEQYF.

The chain is built from TRBV30 and TRBJ2-1; D is uncertain. The V gene's germline CDR1 is GTSNPN and CDR2 SVGIG (reference sequence). V was cut by 4 bases and J by 1 base, with 14 bases left in between. CDR3 length: 15 amino acids. The CDR3 sequence: CAWKAPALSYNEQFF. CDR3 coding DNA: TGTGCCTGGAAAGCCCCAGCGCTGTCCTACAATGAGCAGTTCTTC.

This clone was counted once. This chain connects TRBV29-1 to TRBJ1-5; D not certain. V lost 6 bases and J lost 3, with 12 bases in between. This CDR3 region has 13 residues. Germline V CDR1 and CDR2: SQVTM, ANQGSEA. The CDR3 DNA reads TGCAGCGTCCAGACCGACACCAATCAGCCCCAGCATTTT. Its translation is CSVQTDTNQPQHF.

The chain has TRBV14 and TRBJ1-1; D unclear. This CDR3 is built from 19 residues. V shed 5 bases and J shed 0 bases, with 25 bases lying between them. Germline V gene sequence: CDR1 SGHDN, CDR2 FVKESK. The CDR3 DNA follows: TGTGCCAGCAGCTCCTTGGGGAGGGAAATATTCTTAATGAACACTGAAGCTTTCTTT. Encoded protein: CASSSLGREIFLMNTEAFF.

The chain carries TRBV27 and TRBJ2-5; possible D gene TRBD1, 6 bases. The CDR3 runs 18 residues. The V end lost 5 bases, the J end lost 2 bases, and 24 bases lay between the germline ends. Germline-derived CDR1 and CDR2 are MNHEY and SMNVEV (reference sequence). Here the CDR3 reads CASSGPGAGWSGQETQYF. The CDR3 bases are TGTGCCAGCAGTGGTCCAGGGGCGGGCTGGTCGGGGCAAGAGACCCAGTACTTC.

The V and J genes are TRBV12-5 and TRBJ2-5, with D possibly being TRBD2 (6 bases). The CDR3 spans 15 residues. V lost 3 bases, J lost 3 bases, and 14 bases lay in between. CDR1 LGHNT and CDR2 FRNRAP come from the germline V gene. CDR3 amino acids: CASGFQRAVKETQYF. The CDR3 DNA is TGTGCTAGTGGTTTTCAGCGGGCGGTAAAAGAGACCCAGTACTTC.

Only a few counts were recorded for this clone. The chain joins TRBV29-1 to TRBJ2-7, with D possibly being TRBD2 (5 bases). The CDR3 spans 12 residues. Trimming stripped 6 bases from V and 0 bases from J, with 9 bases between. Germline V gene sequence: CDR1 SQVTM, CDR2 ANQGSEA. DNA for the CDR3: TGCAGCGTGCGGACTCCCTCCTACGAGCAGTACTTC. Its translation: CSVRTPSYEQYF.

The rearrangement links TRBV2 to TRBJ2-3; weak D call: TRBD1 (6 bases). The CDR3 covers 16 residues. Germline CDR1 reads SNHLY; CDR2 reads FYNNEI. Trimming pared 5 bases from V and 0 bases from J, leaving 15 bases between. The CDR3 sequence is CASSKQGTLSTDTQYF. The CDR3 nucleotides read TGTGCCAGCAGTAAACAGGGAACTCTTAGCACAGATACGCAGTATTTT.

The chain employs TRBV5-3 and TRBJ1-1, with 10 bases fitting TRBD1. Being an ORF, TRBV5-3 has a function that is uncertain. This CDR3 has 15 residues. The junction had 5 bases not matched to a gene; V was cut back by 0 bases and J by 6 bases. The CDR3 sequence: CARSLGRTGGAEAFF. The DNA for the CDR3 is TGTGCCAGAAGCTTGGGGAGGACAGGGGGTGCTGAAGCTTTCTTT.

This sequence joins TRBV28 and TRBJ2-7; TRBD1 agrees at 9 bases. V shed 6 bases, J shed 4 bases, and the junction held 7 bases outside the gene matches. CDR3 length: 14 amino acids. Germline V gives CDR1 MDHEN, CDR2 SYDVKM. In nucleotides, the CDR3 is TGTGCCAGCAGGCCCCCGGGACAGGGATACGAGCAGTACTTC. Translation gives CASRPPGQGYEQYF.

The chain has TRBV27 and TRBJ2-7; 8 nucleotides agree with TRBD2. This CDR3 region has 16 residues. In germline, CDR1 is MNHEY, CDR2 SMNVEV (reference sequence). V lost 6 bases, J lost 0 bases, and 10 bases stayed unmatched. The CDR3 sequence: CASSTGASGLSYEQYF. CDR3 in DNA: TGTGCCAGCAGCACCGGGGCTAGCGGGCTCTCCTACGAGCAGTACTTC.

This clone has more than one count but fewer than ten. One end of the junction varies from germline; a read error may be responsible. This chain links TRBV7-7 with TRBJ2-1; tentative D call: TRBD1 (5 bases). The germline V gene has CDR1 SSHAT and CDR2 FNYEAQ (reference sequence). This CDR3 region has 14 residues. CDR3 loop: CASSSLQGKGEQFF. DNA of the CDR3: TGTGCTAGCAGCTCCCTCCAGGGTAAGGGTGAGCAGTTCTTC.

This clone was counted at least ten times. The chain carries TRBV18 and TRBJ1-1, with 8 bases that match TRBD1. V shed 5 bases, J shed 5 bases, and the junction held 4 bases outside the gene matches. The CDR3 extends over 13 amino acids. Germline lookup yields CDR1 KGHSH and CDR2 LQKENI. CDR3 DNA sequence: TGTGCCAGCTCAGTACAGGGGGGGACTGAAGCTTTCTTT. Translating it yields CASSVQGGTEAFF.

This clone has just a few counts. The chain employs TRBV6-5 and TRBJ2-7, with a weak D call TRBD2 (6 bases). This CDR3 comprises 15 residues. V was shortened by 6 bases and J by 0 bases, with 15 bases between the two germline ends. The germline CDR1 and CDR2 sequences are MNHEY and SVGAGI. CDR3 sequence reads: CASRPGTVSSYEQYF. The CDR3 coding sequence is TGTGCCAGCAGACCCGGGACTGTTAGCTCCTACGAGCAGTACTTC.

The chain links TRBV19 to TRBJ2-1; 9 positions match TRBD1. In germline, CDR1 is LNHDA, CDR2 SQIVND (reference sequence). The CDR3 sequence is 16 residues long. The ends lost 5 bases at V and 5 bases at J; junction bases unmatched: 10. The CDR3 DNA reads as TGTGCCAGTAGTCCCAATTCCCGGACAGGGGACAATGAGCAGTTCTTC. Its protein is CASSPNSRTGDNEQFF.

This clone occurred a few times. The CDR3: CASSFRRPDTQYF. In DNA, the CDR3 is TGTGCCAGCAGTTTTCGTCGTCCAGATACGCAGTATTTT. The chain links TRBV28 to TRBJ2-3; D uncertain. Germline V gene lookup returns CDR1 MDHEN and CDR2 SYDVKM. Trimming cost V 3 bases and J 4 bases, with 8 bases left between them. The CDR3 length is 13 residues.

The genes are TRBV7-2 and TRBJ2-3, with TRBD2 matching over 13 bases. The CDR3 extends over 16 amino acids. Germline CDR1 and CDR2: SGHTA and FQGNSA. Germline trimming cut 1 base from V and 6 bases from J; bases unmatched to any gene: 4. The CDR3 DNA reads as TGTGCCAGCAGCTTAGGACTAGCGGGGGGCCGGGATACGCAGTATTTT. Protein: CASSLGLAGGRDTQYF.